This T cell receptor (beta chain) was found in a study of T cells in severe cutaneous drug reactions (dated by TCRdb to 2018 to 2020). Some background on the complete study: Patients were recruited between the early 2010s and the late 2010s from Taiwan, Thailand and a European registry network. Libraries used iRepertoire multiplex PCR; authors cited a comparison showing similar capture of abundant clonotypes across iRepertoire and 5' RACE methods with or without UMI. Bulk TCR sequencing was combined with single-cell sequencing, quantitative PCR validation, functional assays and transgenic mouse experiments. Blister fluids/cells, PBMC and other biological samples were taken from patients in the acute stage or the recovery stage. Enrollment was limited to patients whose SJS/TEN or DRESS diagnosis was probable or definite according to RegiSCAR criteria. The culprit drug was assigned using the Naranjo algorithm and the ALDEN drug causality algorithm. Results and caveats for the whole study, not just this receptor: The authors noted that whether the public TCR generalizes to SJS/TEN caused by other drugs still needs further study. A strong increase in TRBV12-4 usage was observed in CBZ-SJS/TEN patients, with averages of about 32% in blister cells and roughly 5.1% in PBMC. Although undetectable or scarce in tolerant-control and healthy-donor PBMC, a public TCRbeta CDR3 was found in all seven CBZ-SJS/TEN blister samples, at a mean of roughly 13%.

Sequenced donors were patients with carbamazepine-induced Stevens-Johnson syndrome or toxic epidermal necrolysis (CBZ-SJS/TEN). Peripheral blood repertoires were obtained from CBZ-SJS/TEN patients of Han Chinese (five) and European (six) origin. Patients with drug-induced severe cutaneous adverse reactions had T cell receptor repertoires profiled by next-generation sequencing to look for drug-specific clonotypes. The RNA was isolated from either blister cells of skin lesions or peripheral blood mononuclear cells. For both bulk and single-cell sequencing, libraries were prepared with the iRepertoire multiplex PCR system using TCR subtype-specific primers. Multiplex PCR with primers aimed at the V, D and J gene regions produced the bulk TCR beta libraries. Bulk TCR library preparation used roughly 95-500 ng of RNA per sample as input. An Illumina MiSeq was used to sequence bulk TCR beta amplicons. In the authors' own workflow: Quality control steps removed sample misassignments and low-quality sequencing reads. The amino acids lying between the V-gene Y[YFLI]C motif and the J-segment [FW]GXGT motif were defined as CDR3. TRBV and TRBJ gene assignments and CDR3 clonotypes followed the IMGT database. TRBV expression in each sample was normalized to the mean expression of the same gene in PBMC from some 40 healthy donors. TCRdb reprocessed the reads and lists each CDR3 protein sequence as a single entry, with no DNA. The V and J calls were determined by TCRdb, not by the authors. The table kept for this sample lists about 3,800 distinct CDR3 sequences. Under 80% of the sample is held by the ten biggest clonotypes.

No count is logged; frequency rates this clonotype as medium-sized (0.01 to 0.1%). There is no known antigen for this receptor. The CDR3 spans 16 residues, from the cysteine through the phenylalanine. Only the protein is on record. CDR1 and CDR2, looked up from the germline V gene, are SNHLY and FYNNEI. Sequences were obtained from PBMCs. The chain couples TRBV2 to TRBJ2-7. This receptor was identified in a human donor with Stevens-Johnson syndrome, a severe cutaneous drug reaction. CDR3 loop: CASSEGSADLTYEQYF.